This T cell receptor (beta chain) is from a study of shared clonotypes between healthy human individuals. Study background: Donor composition was a couple of women and three men, aged 18 to 49.

The V and J ends lost 6 bases and 3 bases, in that order; junction bases with no gene match: 6. Germline CDR1 SQVTM, CDR2 ANQGSEA. This CDR3 comprises 14 residues. Every subset had its genomic DNA shared out evenly among several immunoSEQ plates. It was about 210 ng DNA, 30,000 or so T cell genomes, that sorted-subset replicate PCRs used. Method: immunoSEQ multiplex PCR; TCRdb's copy keeps in-frame clones and lacks some. The sample contains over a million clones, roughly 95% of which appear only once. The origin of this receptor is a man between 25 and 39 years old in good health. Source material: naive CD4+ T cells sorted from blood. The subset is: CD45RA+ positively selected. V is TRBV29-1 and J is TRBJ1-5; TRBD1 matches 9 bases. CDR3 residues: CSVTGTGINQPQHF. As DNA, the CDR3 is TGCAGCGTGACCGGGACAGGGATCAATCAGCCCCAGCATTTT.